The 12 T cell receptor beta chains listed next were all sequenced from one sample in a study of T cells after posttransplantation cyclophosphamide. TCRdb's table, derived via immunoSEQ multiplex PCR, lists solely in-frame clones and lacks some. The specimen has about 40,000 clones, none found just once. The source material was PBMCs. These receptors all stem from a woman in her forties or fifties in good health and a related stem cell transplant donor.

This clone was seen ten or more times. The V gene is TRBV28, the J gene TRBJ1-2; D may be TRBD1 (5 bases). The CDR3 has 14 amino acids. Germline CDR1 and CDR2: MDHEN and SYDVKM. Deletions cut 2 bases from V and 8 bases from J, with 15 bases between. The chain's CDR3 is CASSLIVPQGGYTF. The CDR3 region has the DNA TGTGCCAGCAGTTTAATCGTCCCCCAGGGAGGCTACACCTTC.

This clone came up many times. The DNA of the CDR3 is TGTGCCAGCAGCCACCCCGGGACAGGGGGCTATGAGCAGTTCTTC. It yields the protein CASSHPGTGGYEQFF. The rearrangement uses TRBV7-9 and TRBJ2-1; 12 bases agree with TRBD1. Looked up from germline, CDR1 is SEHNR and CDR2 is FQNEAQ (reference sequence). The J segment lost 8 bases and the V segment lost 5 bases, leaving 7 bases of the junction unmatched. There are 15 residues in the CDR3.

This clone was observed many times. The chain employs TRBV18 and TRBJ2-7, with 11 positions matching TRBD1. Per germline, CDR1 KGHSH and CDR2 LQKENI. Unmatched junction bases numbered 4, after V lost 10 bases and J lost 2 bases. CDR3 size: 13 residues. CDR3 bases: TGTGCCACGGGACAGGGGGATACCTACGAGCAGTACTTC. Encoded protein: CATGQGDTYEQYF.

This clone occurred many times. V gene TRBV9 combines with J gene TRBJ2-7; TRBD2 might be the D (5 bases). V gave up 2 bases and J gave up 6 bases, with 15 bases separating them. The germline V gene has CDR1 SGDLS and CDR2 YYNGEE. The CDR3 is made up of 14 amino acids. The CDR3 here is CASSVDARALEQYF. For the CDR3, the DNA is TGTGCCAGCAGCGTTGACGCGAGGGCTCTCGAGCAGTACTTC.

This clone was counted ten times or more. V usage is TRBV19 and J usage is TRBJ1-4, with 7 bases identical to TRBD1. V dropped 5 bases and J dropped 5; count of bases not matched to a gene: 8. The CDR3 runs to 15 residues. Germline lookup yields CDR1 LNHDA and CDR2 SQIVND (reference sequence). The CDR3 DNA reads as TGTGCCAGTAGTTCCTCGGGACAGACGAATGAAAAACTGTTTTTT. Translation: CASSSSGQTNEKLFF.

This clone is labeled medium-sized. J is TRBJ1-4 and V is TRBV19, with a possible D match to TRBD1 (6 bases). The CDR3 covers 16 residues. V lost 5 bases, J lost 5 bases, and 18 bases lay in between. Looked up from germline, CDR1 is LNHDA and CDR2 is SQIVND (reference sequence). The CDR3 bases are TGTGCCAGTAGTTCGCGAACAGGGCAGGTGAATGAAAAACTGTTTTTT. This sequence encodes CASSSRTGQVNEKLFF.

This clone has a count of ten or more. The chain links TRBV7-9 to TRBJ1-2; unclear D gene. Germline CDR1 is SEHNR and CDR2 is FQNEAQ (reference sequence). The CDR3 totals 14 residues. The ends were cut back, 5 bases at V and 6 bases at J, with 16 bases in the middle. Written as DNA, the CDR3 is TGTGCCAGCAGCACGGAGACGCCGGTCCATGGCTACACCTTC. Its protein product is CASSTETPVHGYTF.

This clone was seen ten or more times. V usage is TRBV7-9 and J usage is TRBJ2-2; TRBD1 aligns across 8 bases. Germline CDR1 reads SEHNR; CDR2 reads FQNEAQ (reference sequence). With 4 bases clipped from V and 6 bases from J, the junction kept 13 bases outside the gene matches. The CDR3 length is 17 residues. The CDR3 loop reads CASSSGTGQGRPGELFF. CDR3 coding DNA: TGTGCCAGCAGCTCGGGGACCGGACAGGGACGCCCCGGGGAGCTGTTTTTT.

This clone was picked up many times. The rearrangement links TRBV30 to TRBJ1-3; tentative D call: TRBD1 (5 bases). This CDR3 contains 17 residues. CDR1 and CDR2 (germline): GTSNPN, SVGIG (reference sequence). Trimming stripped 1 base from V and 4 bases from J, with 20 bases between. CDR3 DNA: TGTGCCTGGAGTGGGAGTACAAGGGGCTTGAAAGGAAACACCATATATTTT. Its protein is CAWSGSTRGLKGNTIYF.

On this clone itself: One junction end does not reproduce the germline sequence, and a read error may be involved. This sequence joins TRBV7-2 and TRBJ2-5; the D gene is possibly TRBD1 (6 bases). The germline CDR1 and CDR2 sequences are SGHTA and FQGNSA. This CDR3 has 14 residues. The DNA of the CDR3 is TGTGTCAGCAGCCAATCTACAGGGAGCGAGACCCAGTACTTC. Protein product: CVSSQSTGSETQYF.

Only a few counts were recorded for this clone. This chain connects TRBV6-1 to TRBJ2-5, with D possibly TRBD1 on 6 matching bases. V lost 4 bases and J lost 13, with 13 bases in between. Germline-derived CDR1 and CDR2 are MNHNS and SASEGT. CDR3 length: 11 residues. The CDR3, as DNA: TGTGCCAGCAGTGGGGGGCCGTGGGGGTACTTC. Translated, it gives CASSGGPWGYF.

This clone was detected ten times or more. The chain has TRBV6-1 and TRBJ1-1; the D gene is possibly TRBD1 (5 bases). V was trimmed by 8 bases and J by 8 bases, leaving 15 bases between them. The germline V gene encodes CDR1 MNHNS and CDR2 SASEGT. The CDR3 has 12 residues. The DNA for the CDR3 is TGTGCCAGCGCAACCTCAGGGCTGGAAGCTTTCTTT. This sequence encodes CASATSGLEAFF.